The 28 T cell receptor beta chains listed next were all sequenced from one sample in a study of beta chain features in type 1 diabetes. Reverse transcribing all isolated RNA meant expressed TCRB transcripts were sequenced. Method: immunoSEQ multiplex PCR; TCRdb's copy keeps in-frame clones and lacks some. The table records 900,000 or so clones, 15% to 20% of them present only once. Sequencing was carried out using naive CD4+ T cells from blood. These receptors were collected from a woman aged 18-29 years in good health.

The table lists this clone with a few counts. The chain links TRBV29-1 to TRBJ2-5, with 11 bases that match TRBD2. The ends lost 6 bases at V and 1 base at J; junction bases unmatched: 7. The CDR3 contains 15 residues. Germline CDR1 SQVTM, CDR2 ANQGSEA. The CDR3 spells CSVRRGTSGQETQYF. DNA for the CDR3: TGCAGCGTACGACGTGGGACTAGCGGCCAAGAGACCCAGTACTTC.

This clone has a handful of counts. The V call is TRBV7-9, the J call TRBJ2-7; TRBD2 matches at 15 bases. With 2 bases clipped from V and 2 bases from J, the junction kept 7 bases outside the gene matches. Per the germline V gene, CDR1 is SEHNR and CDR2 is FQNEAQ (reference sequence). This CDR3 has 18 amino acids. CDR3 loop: CASSLSGLAGGRTYEQYF. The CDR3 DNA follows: TGTGCCAGCAGCTTATCCGGACTAGCGGGAGGGCGGACCTACGAGCAGTACTTC.

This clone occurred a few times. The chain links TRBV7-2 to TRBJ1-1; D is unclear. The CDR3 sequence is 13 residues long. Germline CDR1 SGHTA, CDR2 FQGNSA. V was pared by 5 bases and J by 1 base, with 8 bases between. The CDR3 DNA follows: TGTGCCAGCAGCGCCGGCCCGAACACTGAAGCTTTCTTT. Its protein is CASSAGPNTEAFF.

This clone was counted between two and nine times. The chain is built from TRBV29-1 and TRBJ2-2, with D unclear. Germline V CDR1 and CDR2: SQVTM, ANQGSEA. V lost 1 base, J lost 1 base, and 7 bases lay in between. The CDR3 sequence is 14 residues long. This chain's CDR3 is CSVEVQLNTGELFF. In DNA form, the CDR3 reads TGCAGCGTTGAAGTACAGCTGAACACCGGGGAGCTGTTTTTT.

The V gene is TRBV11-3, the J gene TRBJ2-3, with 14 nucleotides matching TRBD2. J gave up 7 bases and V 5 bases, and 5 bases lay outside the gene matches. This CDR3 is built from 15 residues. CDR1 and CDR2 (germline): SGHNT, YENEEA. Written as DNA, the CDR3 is TGTGCCAGCAGCAGCGGGACTAGCGGGAGCAATACGCAGTATTTT. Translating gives CASSSGTSGSNTQYF.

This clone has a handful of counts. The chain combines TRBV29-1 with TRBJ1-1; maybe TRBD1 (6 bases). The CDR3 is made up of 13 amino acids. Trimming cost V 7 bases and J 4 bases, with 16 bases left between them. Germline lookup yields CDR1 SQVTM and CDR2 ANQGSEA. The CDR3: CSATKQGGTEAFF. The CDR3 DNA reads TGCAGCGCCACGAAACAGGGTGGCACTGAAGCTTTCTTT.

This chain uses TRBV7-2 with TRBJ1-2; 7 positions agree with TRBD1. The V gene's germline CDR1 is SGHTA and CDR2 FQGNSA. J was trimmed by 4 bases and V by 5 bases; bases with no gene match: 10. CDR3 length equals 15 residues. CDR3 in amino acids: CASSAGQRTLYGYTF. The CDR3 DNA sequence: TGTGCCAGCAGCGCGGGACAGAGAACACTCTATGGCTACACCTTC.

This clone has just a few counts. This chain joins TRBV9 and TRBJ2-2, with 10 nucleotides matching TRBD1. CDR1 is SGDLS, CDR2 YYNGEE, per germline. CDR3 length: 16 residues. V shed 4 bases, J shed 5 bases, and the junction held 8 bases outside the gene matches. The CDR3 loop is CASSSRDRGGTGELFF. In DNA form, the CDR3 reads TGTGCCAGCAGCTCCCGGGACAGGGGTGGAACCGGGGAGCTGTTTTTT.

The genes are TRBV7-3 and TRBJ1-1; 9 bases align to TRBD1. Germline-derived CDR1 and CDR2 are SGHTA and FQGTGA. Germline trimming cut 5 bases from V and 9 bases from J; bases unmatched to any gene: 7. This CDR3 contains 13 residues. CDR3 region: CASSAETGGKAFF. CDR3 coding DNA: TGTGCCAGCAGCGCTGAGACAGGGGGGAAAGCTTTCTTT.

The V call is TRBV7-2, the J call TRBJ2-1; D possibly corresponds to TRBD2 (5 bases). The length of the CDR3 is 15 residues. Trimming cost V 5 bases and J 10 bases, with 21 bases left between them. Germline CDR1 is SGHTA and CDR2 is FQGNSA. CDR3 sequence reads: CASSPRRTDLKEQFF. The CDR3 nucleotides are TGTGCCAGCAGCCCGAGGCGGACTGACTTAAAGGAGCAGTTCTTC.

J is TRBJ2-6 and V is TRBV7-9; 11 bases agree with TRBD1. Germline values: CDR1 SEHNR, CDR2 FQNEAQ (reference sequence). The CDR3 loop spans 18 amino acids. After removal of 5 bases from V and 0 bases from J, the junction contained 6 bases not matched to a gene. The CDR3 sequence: CASSPGQGAASGANVLTF. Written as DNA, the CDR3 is TGTGCCAGCAGCCCCGGACAGGGGGCGGCCTCTGGGGCCAACGTCCTGACTTTC.

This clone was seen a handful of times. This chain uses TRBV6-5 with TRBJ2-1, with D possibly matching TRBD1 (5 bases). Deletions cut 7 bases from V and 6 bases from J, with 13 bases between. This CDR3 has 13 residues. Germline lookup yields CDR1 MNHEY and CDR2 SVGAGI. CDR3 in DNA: TGTGCCAGCACAGAGTTTAGGGGCAATGAGCAGTTCTTC. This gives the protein CASTEFRGNEQFF.

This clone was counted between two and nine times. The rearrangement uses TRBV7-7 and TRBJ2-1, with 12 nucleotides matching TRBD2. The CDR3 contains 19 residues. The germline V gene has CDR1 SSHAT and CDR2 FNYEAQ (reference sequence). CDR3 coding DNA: TGTGCTGGCGACTCTATTCTAGCGGGAGGGCCCCCGTCCTACAATGAGCAGTTCTTC. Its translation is CAGDSILAGGPPSYNEQFF.

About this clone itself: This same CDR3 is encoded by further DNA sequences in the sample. CDR3 amino acids: CSAGRNQPQHF. The CDR3 bases are TGCAGTGCTGGGAGAAATCAGCCCCAGCATTTT. The chain links TRBV20-1 to TRBJ1-5; unclear D gene. V dropped 5 bases and J dropped 4 bases, with 6 bases sitting between them. The CDR3 length is 11 residues. Germline-derived CDR1 and CDR2 are DFQATT and SNEGSKA (reference sequence).

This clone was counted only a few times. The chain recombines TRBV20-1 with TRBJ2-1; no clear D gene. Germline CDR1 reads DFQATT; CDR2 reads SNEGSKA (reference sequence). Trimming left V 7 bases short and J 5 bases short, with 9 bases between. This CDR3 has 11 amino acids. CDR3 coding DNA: TGCAGTGACCCATCGAACAATGAGCAGTTCTTC. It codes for CSDPSNNEQFF.

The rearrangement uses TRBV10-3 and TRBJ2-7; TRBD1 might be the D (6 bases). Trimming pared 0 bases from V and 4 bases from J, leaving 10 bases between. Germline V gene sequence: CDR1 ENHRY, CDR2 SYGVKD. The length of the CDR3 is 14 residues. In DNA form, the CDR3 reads TGTGCCATCAGTGAGTCCCTGACAGGTTACGAGCAGTACTTC. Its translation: CAISESLTGYEQYF.

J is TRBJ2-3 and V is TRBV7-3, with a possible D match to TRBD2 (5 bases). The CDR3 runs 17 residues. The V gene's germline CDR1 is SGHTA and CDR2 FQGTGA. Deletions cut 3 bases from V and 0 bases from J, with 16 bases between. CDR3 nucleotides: TGTGCCAGCAGCTTGTACTCGGGAATTATCAGCACAGATACGCAGTATTTT. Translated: CASSLYSGIISTDTQYF.

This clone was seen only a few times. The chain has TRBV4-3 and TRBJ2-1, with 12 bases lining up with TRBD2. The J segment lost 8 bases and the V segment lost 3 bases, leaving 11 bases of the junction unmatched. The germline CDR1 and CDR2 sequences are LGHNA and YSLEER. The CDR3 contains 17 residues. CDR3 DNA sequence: TGCGCCAGCAGCCAGGACCCGACTAGCGGGAGTAGGTATGAGCAGTTCTTC. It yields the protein CASSQDPTSGSRYEQFF.

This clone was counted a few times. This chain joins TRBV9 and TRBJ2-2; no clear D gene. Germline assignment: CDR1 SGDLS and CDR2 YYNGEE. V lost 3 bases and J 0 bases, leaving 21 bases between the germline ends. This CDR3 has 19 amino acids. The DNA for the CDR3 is TGTGCCAGCAGCGCCAGACCCCATTTGGTGCCTTCGAACACCGGGGAGCTGTTTTTT. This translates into CASSARPHLVPSNTGELFF.

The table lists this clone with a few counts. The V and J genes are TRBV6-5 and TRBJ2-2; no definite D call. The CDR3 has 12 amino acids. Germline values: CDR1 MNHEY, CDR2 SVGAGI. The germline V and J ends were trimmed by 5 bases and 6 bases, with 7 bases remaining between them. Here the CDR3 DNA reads TGTGCCAGCAGTAATCCCCCCGGGGAGCTGTTTTTT. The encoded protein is CASSNPPGELFF.

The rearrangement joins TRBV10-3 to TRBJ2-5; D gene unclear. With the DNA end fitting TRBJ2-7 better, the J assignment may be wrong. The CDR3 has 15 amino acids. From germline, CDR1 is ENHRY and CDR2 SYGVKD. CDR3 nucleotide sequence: TGTGCCATCAGTGAGCTGGGAAGTCCTACCTACGAGCAGTACTTC. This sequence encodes CAISELGSPTYEQYF.

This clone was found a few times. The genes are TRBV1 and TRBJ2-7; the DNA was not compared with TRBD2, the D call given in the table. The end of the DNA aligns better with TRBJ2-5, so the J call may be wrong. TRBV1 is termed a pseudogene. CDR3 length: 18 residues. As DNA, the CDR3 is TGCACCAGCAGCCACGGAGTCACTCGAGTGCTAGCGGGAGAGACCCAGTACTTC. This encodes CTSSHGVTRVLAGETQYF.

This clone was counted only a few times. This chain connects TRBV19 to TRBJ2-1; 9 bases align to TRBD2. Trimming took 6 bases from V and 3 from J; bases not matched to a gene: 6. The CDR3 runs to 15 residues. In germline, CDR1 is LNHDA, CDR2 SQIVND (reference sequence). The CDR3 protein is CASSPEREVYNEQFF. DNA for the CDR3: TGTGCCAGTAGCCCCGAGCGGGAGGTCTACAATGAGCAGTTCTTC.

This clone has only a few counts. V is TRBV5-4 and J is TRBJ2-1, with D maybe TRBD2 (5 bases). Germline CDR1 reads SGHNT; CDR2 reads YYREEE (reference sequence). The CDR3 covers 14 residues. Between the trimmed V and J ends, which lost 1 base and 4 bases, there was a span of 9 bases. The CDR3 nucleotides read TGTGCCAGCAGCTTGATCGGGGATTACAATGAGCAGTTCTTC. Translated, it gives CASSLIGDYNEQFF. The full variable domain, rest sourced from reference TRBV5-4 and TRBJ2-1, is ETGVTQSPTHLIKTRGQQVTLRCSSQSGHNTVSWYQQALGQGPQFIFQYYREEENGRGNFPPRFSGLQFPNYSSELNVNALELDDSALYLCASSLIGDYNEQFFGPGTRLTVL.

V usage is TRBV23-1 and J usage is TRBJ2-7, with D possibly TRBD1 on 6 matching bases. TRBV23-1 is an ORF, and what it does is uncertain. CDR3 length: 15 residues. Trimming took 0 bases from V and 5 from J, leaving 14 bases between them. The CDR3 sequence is CASSQSKDSGDEQYF. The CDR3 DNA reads TGCGCCAGCAGTCAATCGAAGGATTCAGGGGACGAGCAGTACTTC.

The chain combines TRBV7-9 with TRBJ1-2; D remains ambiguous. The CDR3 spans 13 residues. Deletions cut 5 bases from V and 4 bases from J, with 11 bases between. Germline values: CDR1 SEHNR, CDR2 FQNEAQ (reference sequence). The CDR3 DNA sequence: TGTGCCAGCAGCATACAGAGGAGCTATGGCTACACCTTC. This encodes CASSIQRSYGYTF. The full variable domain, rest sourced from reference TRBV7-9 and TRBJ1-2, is DTGVSQNPRHKITKRGQNVTFRCDPISEHNRLYWYRQTLGQGPEFLTYFQNEAQLEKSRLLSDRFSAERPKGSFSTLEIQRTEQGDSAMYLCASSIQRSYGYTFGSGTRLTVV.

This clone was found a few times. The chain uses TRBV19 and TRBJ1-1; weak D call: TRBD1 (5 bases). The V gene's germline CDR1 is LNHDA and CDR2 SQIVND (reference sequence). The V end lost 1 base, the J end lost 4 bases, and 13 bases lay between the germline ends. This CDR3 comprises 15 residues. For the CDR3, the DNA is TGTGCCAGTAGTATAGCGGGGCCCAGAGCCACTGAAGCTTTCTTT. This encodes CASSIAGPRATEAFF.

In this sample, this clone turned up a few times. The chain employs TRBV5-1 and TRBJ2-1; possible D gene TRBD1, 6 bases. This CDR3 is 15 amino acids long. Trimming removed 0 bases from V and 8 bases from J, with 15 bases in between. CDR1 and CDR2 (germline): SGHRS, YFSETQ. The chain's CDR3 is CASSLADRRIHEQFF. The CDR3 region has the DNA TGCGCCAGCAGCTTGGCCGACAGGAGGATCCATGAGCAGTTCTTC. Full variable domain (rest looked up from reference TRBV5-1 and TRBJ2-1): KAGVTQTPRYLIKTRGQQVTLSCSPISGHRSVSWYQQTPGQGLQFLFEYFSETQRNKGNFPGRFSGRQFSNSRSEMNVSTLELGDSALYLCASSLADRRIHEQFFGPGTRLTVL.